The rows below give T cell receptor beta chains drawn from one sample of a study of shared clonotypes between healthy human individuals. Assay: immunoSEQ multiplex PCR; the TCRdb copy retains only in-frame clones and omits some. The sample carries about 2.3 million clones, 85% to 95% recorded once. The sample consisted of naive CD4+ T cells from PBMCs. The receptors shown here come from a man between 18 and 29 years old in good health. Some clones in this sample may be carry-over from other donors' samples. Both conserved end residues are part of each CDR3. D genes are given only for firm matches. For some rows the clone size is stated as once, few or many, or as a class when expanded; others skip it.

v_gene: TRBV6-5; j_gene: TRBJ1-1; abundance: -; d_gene: -; CDR3nt: TGTGCCAGCAGTTACTCGGTTGGGGCAGGGAACGTGGAAGCTTTCTTT; CDR3aa: CASSYSVGAGNVEAFF
v_gene: TRBV4-2; j_gene: TRBJ2-7; abundance: -; d_gene: -; CDR3nt: TGTGCCAGCAGCCAATTAACAGGCACAATTCCCTACGAGCAGTACTTC; CDR3aa: CASSQLTGTIPYEQYF
v_gene: TRBV28; j_gene: TRBJ2-7; abundance: -; d_gene: TRBD1; CDR3nt: TGTGCCAGCATCGGACAGGGGGTGTCCTACGAGCAGTACTTC; CDR3aa: CASIGQGVSYEQYF
v_gene: TRBV19; j_gene: TRBJ2-7; abundance: -; d_gene: TRBD2; CDR3nt: TGTGCCAGTAGTCTGGTAGCGGGGGCCTACGAGCAGTACTTC; CDR3aa: CASSLVAGAYEQYF
v_gene: TRBV5-1; j_gene: TRBJ2-1; abundance: -; d_gene: -; CDR3nt: TGCGCCAGCAGTTTTCGGGAGACCTCCTACAATGAGCAGTTCTTC; CDR3aa: CASSFRETSYNEQFF
v_gene: TRBV6-1; j_gene: TRBJ1-6; abundance: -; d_gene: TRBD1; CDR3nt: TGTGCCAGCAGATCAGAGACAGGGAGGAATTCACCCCTCCACTTT; CDR3aa: CASRSETGRNSPLHF
v_gene: TRBV5-5; j_gene: TRBJ2-7; abundance: -; d_gene: -; CDR3nt: TGTGCCAGCAGCCTCGGGGGCTACGAGCAGTACTTC; CDR3aa: CASSLGGYEQYF
v_gene: TRBV5-1; j_gene: TRBJ2-5; abundance: -; d_gene: -; CDR3nt: TGCGCCAGCAGCTGGGAAGGAGGGGTGGGAGAGACCCAGTACTTC; CDR3aa: CASSWEGGVGETQYF
v_gene: TRBV2; j_gene: TRBJ2-3; abundance: -; d_gene: -; CDR3nt: TGTGCCAGCAGTGAGATCATTAGCGAGAGCACAGATACGCAGTATTTT; CDR3aa: CASSEIISESTDTQYF
v_gene: TRBV19; j_gene: TRBJ2-7; abundance: -; d_gene: -; CDR3nt: TGTGCCAGTAGTCAGGGCGGGGAAACCTACGAGCAGTACTTC; CDR3aa: CASSQGGETYEQYF
v_gene: TRBV27; j_gene: TRBJ2-1; abundance: -; d_gene: -; CDR3nt: TGTGCCAGCAGTCCCCTCCTATCCTACAATGAGCAGTTCTTC; CDR3aa: CASSPLLSYNEQFF
v_gene: TRBV19; j_gene: TRBJ1-4; abundance: -; d_gene: -; CDR3nt: TGTGCCAGTAGGCGGCGCAATGAAAAACTGTTTTTT; CDR3aa: CASRRRNEKLFF
v_gene: TRBV5-8; j_gene: TRBJ2-7; abundance: -; d_gene: TRBD1; CDR3nt: TGTGCCAGCAGCTTGCGAGGACAGGGGGTTTACGAGCAGTACTTC; CDR3aa: CASSLRGQGVYEQYF
v_gene: TRBV5-8; j_gene: TRBJ2-3; abundance: -; d_gene: -; CDR3nt: TGTGCCAGCAGCCCCCAGCGGTCTAGCACAGATACGCAGTATTTT; CDR3aa: CASSPQRSSTDTQYF
v_gene: TRBV7-8; j_gene: TRBJ1-5; abundance: -; d_gene: -; CDR3nt: TGTGCCAGCAGCTTAGTGGTGGACTGGGATAGCAATCAGCCCCAGCATTTT; CDR3aa: CASSLVVDWDSNQPQHF
v_gene: TRBV19; j_gene: TRBJ2-4; abundance: -; d_gene: TRBD2; CDR3nt: TGTGCCAGTAAACTAGCGGGAGCGGAAGGAAACATTCAGTACTTC; CDR3aa: CASKLAGAEGNIQYF
v_gene: TRBV7-2; j_gene: TRBJ2-7; abundance: -; d_gene: -; CDR3nt: TGTGCCAGCAGCCCCACTAGAGGTTCCTACGAGCAGTACTTC; CDR3aa: CASSPTRGSYEQYF
v_gene: TRBV6-5; j_gene: TRBJ1-2; abundance: -; d_gene: TRBD1; CDR3nt: TGTGCCAGCAGCCCGGCGGGGCAGGGGGTTTTTGGCTACACCTTC; CDR3aa: CASSPAGQGVFGYTF
v_gene: TRBV28; j_gene: TRBJ1-6; abundance: -; d_gene: -; CDR3nt: TGTGCCAGCAGGGACTCAACCGGGGCTGGAATTAATTCACCCCTCCACTTT; CDR3aa: CASRDSTGAGINSPLHF
v_gene: TRBV4-1; j_gene: TRBJ2-1; abundance: -; d_gene: TRBD1; CDR3nt: TGCGCCAGCAGCCAAAGCATCCTCCAGGGGGCGAAATTCAATGAGCAGTTCTTC; CDR3aa: CASSQSILQGAKFNEQFF
v_gene: TRBV29-1; j_gene: TRBJ2-3; abundance: -; d_gene: -; CDR3nt: TGCAGCGTTGAAGATCGTAGGGGACCCACAGATACGCAGTATTTT; CDR3aa: CSVEDRRGPTDTQYF
v_gene: TRBV7-8; j_gene: TRBJ2-6; abundance: -; d_gene: -; CDR3nt: TGTGCCAGCAGCTACCGGGACACCTCTGGGGCCAACGTCCTGACTTTC; CDR3aa: CASSYRDTSGANVLTF
v_gene: TRBV7-9; j_gene: TRBJ2-7; abundance: -; d_gene: -; CDR3nt: TGTGCCAGCAGCTCGTTCAGGGTTGGTGAGCAGTACTTC; CDR3aa: CASSSFRVGEQYF
v_gene: TRBV9; j_gene: TRBJ2-1; abundance: -; d_gene: -; CDR3nt: TGTGCCAGCAGCGTAGATTCAGGGTCCCCCTACAATGAGCAGTTCTTC; CDR3aa: CASSVDSGSPYNEQFF
v_gene: TRBV6-1; j_gene: TRBJ2-7; abundance: -; d_gene: TRBD1; CDR3nt: TGTGCCAGCCAGGACAGGGGGCGCCGCTCCTACGAGCAGTACTTC; CDR3aa: CASQDRGRRSYEQYF
v_gene: TRBV7-3; j_gene: TRBJ2-5; abundance: -; d_gene: -; CDR3nt: TGTGCCAGCAGCTGGACCAGGGACGAGACCCAGTACTTC; CDR3aa: CASSWTRDETQYF
v_gene: TRBV6-1; j_gene: TRBJ1-2; abundance: -; d_gene: -; CDR3nt: TGTGCCAGCAGTGAACTAATCGGACAGCTGCCTGGGTATGGCTACACCTTC; CDR3aa: CASSELIGQLPGYGYTF
v_gene: TRBV5-4; j_gene: TRBJ2-5; abundance: -; d_gene: -; CDR3nt: TGTGCCAGCAGCCTCGGACTAAGAGAGACCCAGTACTTC; CDR3aa: CASSLGLRETQYF
v_gene: TRBV10-1; j_gene: TRBJ1-4; abundance: -; d_gene: -; CDR3nt: TGCGCCATTCCTACGAGCCACCCGAAGGGGAGGCCCGAAAAACTGTTTTTT; CDR3aa: CAIPTSHPKGRPEKLFF
v_gene: TRBV6-1; j_gene: TRBJ1-3; abundance: -; d_gene: TRBD1; CDR3nt: TGTGCCAGCAGTGAAACTATTATACAGGGGAGCTCTGGAAACACCATATATTTT; CDR3aa: CASSETIIQGSSGNTIYF
v_gene: TRBV7-2; j_gene: TRBJ2-3; abundance: -; d_gene: -; CDR3nt: TGTGCCAGCAGCTTAGAGGGGTGGGGCACAGATACGCAGTATTTT; CDR3aa: CASSLEGWGTDTQYF
v_gene: TRBV2; j_gene: TRBJ2-7; abundance: once; d_gene: -; CDR3nt: TGTGCCAGCAGTGAGCACGGAAGAGCCTACGAGCAGTACTTC; CDR3aa: CASSEHGRAYEQYF
v_gene: TRBV21-1; j_gene: TRBJ1-4; abundance: -; d_gene: -; CDR3nt: TGTGCCAGCAGCAAAGCGCCGGAGGATCGGACGGGTTCAACTAATGAAAAACTGTTTTTT; CDR3aa: CASSKAPEDRTGSTNEKLFF
v_gene: TRBV5-6; j_gene: TRBJ2-7; abundance: -; d_gene: -; CDR3nt: TGTGCCAGCAGCTTGGTGGTGGGATCGAGGGGACACGAGCAGTACTTC; CDR3aa: CASSLVVGSRGHEQYF